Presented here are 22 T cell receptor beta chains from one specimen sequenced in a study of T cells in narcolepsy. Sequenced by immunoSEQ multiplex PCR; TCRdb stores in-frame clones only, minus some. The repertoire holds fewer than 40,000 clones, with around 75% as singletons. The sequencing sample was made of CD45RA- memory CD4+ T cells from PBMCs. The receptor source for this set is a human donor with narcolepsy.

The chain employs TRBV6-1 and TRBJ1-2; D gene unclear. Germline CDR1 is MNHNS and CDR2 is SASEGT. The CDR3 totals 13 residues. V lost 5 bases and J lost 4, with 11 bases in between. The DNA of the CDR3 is TGTGCCAGCAGTCTTTTGGGGAGCTATGGCTACACCTTC. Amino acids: CASSLLGSYGYTF.

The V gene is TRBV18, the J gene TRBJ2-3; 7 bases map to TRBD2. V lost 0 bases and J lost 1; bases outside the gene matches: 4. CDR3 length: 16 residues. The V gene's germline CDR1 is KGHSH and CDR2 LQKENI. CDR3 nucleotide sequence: TGTGCCAGCTCACCACCGGGCGGGAGCCGCACAGATACGCAGTATTTT. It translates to CASSPPGGSRTDTQYF.

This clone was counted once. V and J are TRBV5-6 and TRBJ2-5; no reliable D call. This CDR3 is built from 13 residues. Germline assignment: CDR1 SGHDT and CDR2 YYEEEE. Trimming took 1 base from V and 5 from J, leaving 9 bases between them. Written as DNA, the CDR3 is TGTGCCAGCAGCTTGACCTCGTTGGAGACCCAGTACTTC. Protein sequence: CASSLTSLETQYF.

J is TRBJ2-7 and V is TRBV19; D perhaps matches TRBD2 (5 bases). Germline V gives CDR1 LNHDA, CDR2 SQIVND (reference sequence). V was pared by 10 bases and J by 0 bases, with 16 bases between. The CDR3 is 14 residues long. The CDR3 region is CATHPPGSSYEQYF. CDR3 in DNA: TGTGCCACTCACCCCCCGGGAAGCTCCTACGAGCAGTACTTC. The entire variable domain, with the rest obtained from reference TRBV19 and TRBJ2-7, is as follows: DGGITQSPKYLFRKEGQNVTLSCEQNLNHDAMYWYRQDPGQGLRLIYYSQIVNDFQKGDIAEGYSVSREKKESFPLTVTSAQKNPTAFYLCATHPPGSSYEQYFGPGTRLTVT.

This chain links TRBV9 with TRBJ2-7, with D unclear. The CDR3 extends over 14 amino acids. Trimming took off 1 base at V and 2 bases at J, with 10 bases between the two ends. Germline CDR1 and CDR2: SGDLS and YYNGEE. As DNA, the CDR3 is TGTGCCAGCAGCGTACTAGGGTTGACCTACGAGCAGTACTTC. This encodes CASSVLGLTYEQYF.

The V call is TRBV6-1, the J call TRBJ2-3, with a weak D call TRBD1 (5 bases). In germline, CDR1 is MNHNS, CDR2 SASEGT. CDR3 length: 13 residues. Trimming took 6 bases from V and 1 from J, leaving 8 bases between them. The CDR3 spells CASRGPGTDTQYF. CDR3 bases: TGTGCCAGCAGGGGGCCCGGCACAGATACGCAGTATTTT.

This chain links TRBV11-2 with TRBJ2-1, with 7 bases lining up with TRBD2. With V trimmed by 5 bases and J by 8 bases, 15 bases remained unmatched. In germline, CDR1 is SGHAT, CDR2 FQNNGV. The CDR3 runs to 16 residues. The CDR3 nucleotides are TGTGCCAGCAGCCCGATTAAGTGGGCGGGAGTCTATGAGCAGTTCTTC. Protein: CASSPIKWAGVYEQFF.

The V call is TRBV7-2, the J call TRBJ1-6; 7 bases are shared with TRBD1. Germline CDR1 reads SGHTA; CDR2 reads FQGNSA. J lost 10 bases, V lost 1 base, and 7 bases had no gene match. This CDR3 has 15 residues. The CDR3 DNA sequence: TGTGCCAGCAGCTTAGTTTCGGGGACAGACTCACCCCTCCACTTT. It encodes CASSLVSGTDSPLHF. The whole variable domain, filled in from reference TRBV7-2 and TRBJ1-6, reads GAGVSQSPSNKVTEKGKDVELRCDPISGHTALYWYRQSLGQGLEFLIYFQGNSAPDKSGLPSDRFSAERTGGSVSTLTIQRTQQEDSAVYLCASSLVSGTDSPLHFGNGTRLTVT.

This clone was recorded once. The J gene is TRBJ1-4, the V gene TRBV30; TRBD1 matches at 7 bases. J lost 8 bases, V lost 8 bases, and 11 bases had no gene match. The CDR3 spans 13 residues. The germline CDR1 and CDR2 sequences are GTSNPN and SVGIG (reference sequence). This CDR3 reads CAPRGGGDEKLFF. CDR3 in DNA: TGTGCCCCTAGGGGAGGGGGCGACGAAAAACTGTTTTTT.

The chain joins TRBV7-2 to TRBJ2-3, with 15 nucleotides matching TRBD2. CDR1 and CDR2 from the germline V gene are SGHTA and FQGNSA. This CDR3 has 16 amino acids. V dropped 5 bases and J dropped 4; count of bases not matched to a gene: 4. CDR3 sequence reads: CASSPGLAGGADTQYF. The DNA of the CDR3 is TGTGCCAGCAGCCCCGGACTAGCGGGAGGGGCAGATACGCAGTATTTT.

CDR3 sequence: CASSLGPTDTQYF. The CDR3 region has the DNA TGTGCCAGCAGTTTAGGGCCCACAGATACGCAGTATTTT. The rearrangement joins TRBV28 to TRBJ2-3; D remains unclear. CDR1 and CDR2 from the germline V gene are MDHEN and SYDVKM. The CDR3 extends over 13 amino acids. V lost 2 bases and J 2 bases, leaving 5 bases between the germline ends.

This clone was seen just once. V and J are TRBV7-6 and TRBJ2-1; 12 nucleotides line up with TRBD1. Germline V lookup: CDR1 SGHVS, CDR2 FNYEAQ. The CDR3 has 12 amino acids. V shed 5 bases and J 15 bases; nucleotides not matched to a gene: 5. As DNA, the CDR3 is TGTGCCAGCAGCCCGGGACAGGGGGCCCCGTTCTTC. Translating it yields CASSPGQGAPFF.

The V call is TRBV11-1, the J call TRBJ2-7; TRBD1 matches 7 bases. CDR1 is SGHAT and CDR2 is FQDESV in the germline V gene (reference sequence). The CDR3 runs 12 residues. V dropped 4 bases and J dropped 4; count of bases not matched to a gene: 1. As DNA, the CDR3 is TGTGCCAGCAGCTCAGGGGGTTACGAGCAGTACTTC. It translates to CASSSGGYEQYF.

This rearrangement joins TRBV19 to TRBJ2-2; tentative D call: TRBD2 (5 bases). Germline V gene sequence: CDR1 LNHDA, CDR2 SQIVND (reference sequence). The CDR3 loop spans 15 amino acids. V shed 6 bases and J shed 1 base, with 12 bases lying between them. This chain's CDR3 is CASSLRAENTGELFF. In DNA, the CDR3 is TGTGCCAGTAGCCTTCGAGCGGAGAACACCGGGGAGCTGTTTTTT.

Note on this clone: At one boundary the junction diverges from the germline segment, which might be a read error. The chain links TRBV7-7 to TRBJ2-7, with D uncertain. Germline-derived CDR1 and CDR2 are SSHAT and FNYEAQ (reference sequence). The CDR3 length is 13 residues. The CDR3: CASSSPGSYEQYF. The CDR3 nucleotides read TGTGCTAGCAGCTCGCCAGGTTCCTACGAGCAGTACTTC.

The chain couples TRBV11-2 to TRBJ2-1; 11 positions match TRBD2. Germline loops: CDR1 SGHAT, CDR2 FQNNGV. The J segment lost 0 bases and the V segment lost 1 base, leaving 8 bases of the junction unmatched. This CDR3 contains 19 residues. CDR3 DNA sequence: TGTGCCAGCAGCTTAGCTCTAGCGGGAGGTTTGAGCTCCTACAATGAGCAGTTCTTC. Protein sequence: CASSLALAGGLSSYNEQFF.

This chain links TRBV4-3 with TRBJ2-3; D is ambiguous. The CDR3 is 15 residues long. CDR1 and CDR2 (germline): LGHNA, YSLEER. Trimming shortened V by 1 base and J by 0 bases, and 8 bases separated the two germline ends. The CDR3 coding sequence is TGCGCCAGCAGCCAAGCTGGCAGTAGCACAGATACGCAGTATTTT. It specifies CASSQAGSSTDTQYF.

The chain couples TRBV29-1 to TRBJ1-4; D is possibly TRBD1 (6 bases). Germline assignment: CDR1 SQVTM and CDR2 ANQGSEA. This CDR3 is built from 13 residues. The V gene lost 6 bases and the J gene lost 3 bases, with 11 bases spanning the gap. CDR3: CSVTGGPNEKLFF. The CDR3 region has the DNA TGCAGCGTGACGGGGGGGCCTAATGAAAAACTGTTTTTT.

In DNA form, the CDR3 reads TGTGCCAGCAGCTTAGACGGGAGGGGCTACGAGCAGTACTTC. Translating gives CASSLDGRGYEQYF. The V call is TRBV7-2, the J call TRBJ2-7; TRBD2 matches 8 bases. The CDR3 is 14 residues long. Germline CDR1 reads SGHTA; CDR2 reads FQGNSA. Trimming took 1 base from V and 3 from J; bases not matched to a gene: 2.

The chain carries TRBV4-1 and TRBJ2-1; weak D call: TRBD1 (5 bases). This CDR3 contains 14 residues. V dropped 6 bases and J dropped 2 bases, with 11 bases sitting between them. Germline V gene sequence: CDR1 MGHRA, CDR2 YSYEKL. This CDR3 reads CASRETDTYNEQFF. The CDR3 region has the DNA TGCGCCAGCAGGGAGACAGATACCTACAATGAGCAGTTCTTC.

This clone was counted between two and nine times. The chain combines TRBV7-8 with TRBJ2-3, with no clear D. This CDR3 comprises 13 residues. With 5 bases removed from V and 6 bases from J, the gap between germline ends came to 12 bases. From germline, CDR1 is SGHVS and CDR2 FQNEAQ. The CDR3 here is CASSPAALDTQYF. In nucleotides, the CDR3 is TGTGCCAGCAGCCCGGCGGCGCTCGATACGCAGTATTTT.

The DNA for the CDR3 is TGTGCCAGCAGTCTCTCGGGGAATGGCTACACCTTC. Its protein product is CASSLSGNGYTF. The chain joins TRBV6-1 to TRBJ1-2; no reliable D call. V was pared by 5 bases and J by 6 bases, with 10 bases between. The CDR3 covers 12 residues. Germline-derived CDR1 and CDR2 are MNHNS and SASEGT.